This TCR beta chain was sequenced for a study of tumor T cells in aggressive B-cell lymphoma listed by TCRdb under 2017. The library was made by the immunoSEQ multiplex PCR assay. Imported from immuneACCESS, the table was reduced by TCRdb to in-frame sequences with V and J called. These copies leave out some clones; in studies compared against another copy, an unresolved V gene accounts for under half, and the cause of the remainder is not known. Here the sample has roughly 2,000 clones; 85% to 95% occur a single time. The top ten clonotypes cover approximately 7% of the sample. According to the germline V gene (reference sequence), CDR1 reads SEHNR and CDR2 reads FQNEAQ. From the cysteine through the phenylalanine, the CDR3 covers 15 amino acids. CDR3 DNA is the only sequence kept; it has 45 bases, read in frame from the first base. Between the V and J ends, shortened by 3 bases and 3 bases respectively, the junction contains 14 bases.

As for this clone: Its antigen remains undetermined. Base qualities were left out, and no much larger clone turns up one base away.

This TCR was recovered from an adult with diffuse large B cell lymphoma. Sequencing was carried out using tumor tissue. The V and J genes are TRBV7-9 and TRBJ1-2; a tentative D call is TRBD1 (5 bases match). The CDR3 has the sequence CASSFPAGGDYGYTF. The nucleotide sequence is TGTGCCAGCAGCTTCCCCGCTGGAGGGGACTATGGCTACACCTTC.